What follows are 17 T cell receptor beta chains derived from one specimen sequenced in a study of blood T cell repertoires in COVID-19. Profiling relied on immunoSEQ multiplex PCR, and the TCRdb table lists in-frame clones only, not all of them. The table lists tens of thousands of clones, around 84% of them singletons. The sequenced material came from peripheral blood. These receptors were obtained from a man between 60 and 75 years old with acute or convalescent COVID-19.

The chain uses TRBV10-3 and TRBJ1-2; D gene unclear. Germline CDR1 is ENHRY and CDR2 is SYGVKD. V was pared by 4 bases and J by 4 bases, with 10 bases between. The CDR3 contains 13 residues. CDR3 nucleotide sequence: TGTGCCATCAGTGGGCAGGCTTTCTATGGCTACACCTTC. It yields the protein CAISGQAFYGYTF.

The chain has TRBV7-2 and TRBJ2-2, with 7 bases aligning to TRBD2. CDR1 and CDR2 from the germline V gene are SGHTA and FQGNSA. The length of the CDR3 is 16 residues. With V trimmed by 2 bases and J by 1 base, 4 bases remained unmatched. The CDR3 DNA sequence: TGTGCCAGCAGCTTAAGGCCTAGCGGGAACACCGGGGAGCTGTTTTTT. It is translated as CASSLRPSGNTGELFF. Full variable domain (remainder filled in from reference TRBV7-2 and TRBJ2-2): GAGVSQSPSNKVTEKGKDVELRCDPISGHTALYWYRQSLGQGLEFLIYFQGNSAPDKSGLPSDRFSAERTGGSVSTLTIQRTQQEDSAVYLCASSLRPSGNTGELFFGEGSRLTVL.

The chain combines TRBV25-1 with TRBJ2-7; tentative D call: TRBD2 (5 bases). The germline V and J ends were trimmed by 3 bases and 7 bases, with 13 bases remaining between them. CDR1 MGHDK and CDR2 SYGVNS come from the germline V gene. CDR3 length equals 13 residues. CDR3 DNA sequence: TGTGCCAGCAGTGAGCTCACTAGGAGTGAGCAGTACTTC. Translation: CASSELTRSEQYF.

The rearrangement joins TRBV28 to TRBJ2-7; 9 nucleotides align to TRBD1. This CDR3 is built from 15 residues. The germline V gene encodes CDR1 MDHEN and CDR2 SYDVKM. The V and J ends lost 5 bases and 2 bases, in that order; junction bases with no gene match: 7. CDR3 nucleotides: TGTGCCAGCAGTCCCCCGGGACAGGGAACCTACGAGCAGTACGTC. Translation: CASSPPGQGTYEQYV.

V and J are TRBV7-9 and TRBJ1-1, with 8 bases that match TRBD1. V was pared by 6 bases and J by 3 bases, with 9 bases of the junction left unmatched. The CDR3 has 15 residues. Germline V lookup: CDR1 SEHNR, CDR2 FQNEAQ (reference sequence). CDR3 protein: CASRLPGQVYTEAFF. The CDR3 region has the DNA TGTGCCAGCAGACTTCCGGGACAGGTCTACACTGAAGCTTTCTTT.

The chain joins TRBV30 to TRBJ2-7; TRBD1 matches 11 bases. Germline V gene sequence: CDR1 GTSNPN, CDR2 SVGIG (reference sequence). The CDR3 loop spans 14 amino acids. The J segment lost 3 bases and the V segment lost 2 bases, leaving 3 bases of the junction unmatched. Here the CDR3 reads CAWSQGTGGYEQYF. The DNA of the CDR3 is TGTGCCTGGAGTCAGGGGACAGGGGGCTACGAGCAGTACTTC.

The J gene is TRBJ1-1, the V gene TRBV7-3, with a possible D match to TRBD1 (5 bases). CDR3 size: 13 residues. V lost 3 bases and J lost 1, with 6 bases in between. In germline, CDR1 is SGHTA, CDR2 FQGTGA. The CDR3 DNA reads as TGTGCCAGCAGCTTTACAGGGAACACTGAAGCTTTCTTT. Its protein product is CASSFTGNTEAFF. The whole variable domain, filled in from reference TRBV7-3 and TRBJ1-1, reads GAGVSQTPSNKVTEKGKYVELRCDPISGHTALYWYRQSLGQGPEFLIYFQGTGAADDSGLPNDRFFAVRPEGSVSTLKIQRTERGDSAVYLCASSFTGNTEAFFGQGTRLTVV.

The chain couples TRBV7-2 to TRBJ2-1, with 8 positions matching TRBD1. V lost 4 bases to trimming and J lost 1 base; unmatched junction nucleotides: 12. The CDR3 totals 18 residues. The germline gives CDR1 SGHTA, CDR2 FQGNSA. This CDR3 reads CASSSQRTGTSSYNEQFF. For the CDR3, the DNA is TGTGCCAGCAGCTCCCAAAGGACAGGGACCAGTTCCTACAATGAGCAGTTCTTC.

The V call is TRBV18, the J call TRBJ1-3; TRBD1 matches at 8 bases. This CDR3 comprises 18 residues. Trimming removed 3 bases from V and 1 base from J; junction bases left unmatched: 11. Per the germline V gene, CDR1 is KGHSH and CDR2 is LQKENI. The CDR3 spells CASSPTALTGVSGNTIYF. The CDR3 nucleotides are TGTGCCAGCTCACCGACCGCATTGACAGGGGTTTCTGGAAACACCATATATTTT. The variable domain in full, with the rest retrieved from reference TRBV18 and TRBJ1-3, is NAGVMQNPRHLVRRRGQEARLRCSPMKGHSHVYWYRQLPEEGLKFMVYLQKENIIDESGMPKERFSAEFPKEGPSILRIQQVVRGDSAAYFCASSPTALTGVSGNTIYFGEGSWLTVV.

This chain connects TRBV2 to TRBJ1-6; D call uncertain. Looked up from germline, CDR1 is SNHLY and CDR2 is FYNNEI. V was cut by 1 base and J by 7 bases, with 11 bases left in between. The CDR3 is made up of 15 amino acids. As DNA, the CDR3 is TGTGCCAGCAGTGAAGTCAGGACTACCAATTCACCCCTCCACTTT. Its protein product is CASSEVRTTNSPLHF.

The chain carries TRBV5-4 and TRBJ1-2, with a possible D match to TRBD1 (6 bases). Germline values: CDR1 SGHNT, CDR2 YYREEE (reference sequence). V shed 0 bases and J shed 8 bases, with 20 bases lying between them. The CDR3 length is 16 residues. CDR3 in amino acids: CASSLESPGQFGGYTF. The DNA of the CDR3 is TGTGCCAGCAGCTTGGAATCCCCCGGACAGTTTGGCGGCTACACCTTC.

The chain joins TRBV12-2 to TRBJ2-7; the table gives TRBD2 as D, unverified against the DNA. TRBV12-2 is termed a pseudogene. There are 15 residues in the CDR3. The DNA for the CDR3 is TGTGCAAGTCGCTTCCCTCTCGGCGGTATCTACGAGCAGTACGTC. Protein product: CASRFPLGGIYEQYV.

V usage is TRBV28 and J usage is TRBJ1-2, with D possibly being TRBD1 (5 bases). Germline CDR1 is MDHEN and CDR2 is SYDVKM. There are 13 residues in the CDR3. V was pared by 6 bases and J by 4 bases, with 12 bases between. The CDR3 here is CASRKRQIYGYTF. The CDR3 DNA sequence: TGTGCCAGCAGGAAACGACAGATCTATGGCTACACCTTC.

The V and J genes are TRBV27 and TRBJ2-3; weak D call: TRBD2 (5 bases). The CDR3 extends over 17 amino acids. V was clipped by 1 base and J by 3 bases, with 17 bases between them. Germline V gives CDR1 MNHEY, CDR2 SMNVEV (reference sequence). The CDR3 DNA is TGTGCCAGCAGTTTATTCCCCTCGGGGTCACCAACAGATACGCAGTATTTT. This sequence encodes CASSLFPSGSPTDTQYF.

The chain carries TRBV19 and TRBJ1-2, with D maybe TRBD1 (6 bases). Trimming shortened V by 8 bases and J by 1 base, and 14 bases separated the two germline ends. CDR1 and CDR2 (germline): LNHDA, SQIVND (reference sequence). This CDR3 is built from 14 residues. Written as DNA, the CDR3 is TGTGCCAGTGAAGCGGGACATAATAACTATGGCTACACCTTC. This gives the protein CASEAGHNNYGYTF.

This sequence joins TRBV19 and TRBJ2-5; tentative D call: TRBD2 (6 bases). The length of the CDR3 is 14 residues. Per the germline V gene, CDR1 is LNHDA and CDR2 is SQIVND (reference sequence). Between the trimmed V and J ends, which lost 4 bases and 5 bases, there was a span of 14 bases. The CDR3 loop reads CASSRGGASETQYF. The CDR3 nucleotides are TGTGCCAGTAGTAGAGGAGGGGCGAGTGAGACCCAGTACTTC.

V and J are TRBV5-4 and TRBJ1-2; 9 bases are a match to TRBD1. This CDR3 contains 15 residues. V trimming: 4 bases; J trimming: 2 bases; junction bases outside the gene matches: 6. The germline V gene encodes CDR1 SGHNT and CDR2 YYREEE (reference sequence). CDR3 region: CASSPQGASNYGYTF. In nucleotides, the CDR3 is TGTGCCAGCAGCCCACAGGGGGCGAGCAACTATGGCTACACCTTC.